Reported below is one T cell receptor (beta chain). TCR beta chains were sequenced at survey level with immunoSEQ. Generated by immunoSEQ multiplex PCR, the TCRdb table keeps only in-frame clones and is missing some. The sample lists about 68,000 clones, about 93% occurring once. The CDR3 totals 13 residues. The V and J ends lost 2 bases and 9 bases, in that order; junction bases with no gene match: 4. Germline V CDR1 and CDR2: SGHNT, YENEEA. The chain couples TRBV11-3 to TRBJ2-1; 7 nucleotides agree with TRBD1. The sequence came from a man between 40 and 49 years old with rheumatoid arthritis. The sequenced sample consisted of PBMCs. The CDR3 bases are TGTGCCAGCAGCTTAACAGGGGCCGGTGAGCAGTTCTTC. Protein product: CASSLTGAGEQFF.